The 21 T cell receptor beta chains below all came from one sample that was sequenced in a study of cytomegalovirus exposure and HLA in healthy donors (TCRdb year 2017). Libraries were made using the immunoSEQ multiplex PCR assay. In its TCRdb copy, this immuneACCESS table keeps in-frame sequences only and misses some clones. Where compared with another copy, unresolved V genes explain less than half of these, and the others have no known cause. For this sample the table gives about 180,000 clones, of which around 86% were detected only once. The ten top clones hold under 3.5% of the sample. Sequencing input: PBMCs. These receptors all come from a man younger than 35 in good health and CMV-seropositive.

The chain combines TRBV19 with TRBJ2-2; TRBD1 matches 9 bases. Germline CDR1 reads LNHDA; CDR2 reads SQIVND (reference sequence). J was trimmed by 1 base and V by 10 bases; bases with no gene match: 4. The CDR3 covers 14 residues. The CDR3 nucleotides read TGTGCCACCGTGGACAGGGGGAACACCGGGGAGCTGTTTTTT. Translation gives CATVDRGNTGELFF.

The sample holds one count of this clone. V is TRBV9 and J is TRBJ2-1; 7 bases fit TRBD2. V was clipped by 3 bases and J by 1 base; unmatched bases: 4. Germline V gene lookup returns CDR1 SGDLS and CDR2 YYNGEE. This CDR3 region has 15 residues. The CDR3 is CASSGAGRSYNEQFF. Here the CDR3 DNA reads TGTGCCAGCAGCGGTGCCGGGAGGTCCTACAATGAGCAGTTCTTC.

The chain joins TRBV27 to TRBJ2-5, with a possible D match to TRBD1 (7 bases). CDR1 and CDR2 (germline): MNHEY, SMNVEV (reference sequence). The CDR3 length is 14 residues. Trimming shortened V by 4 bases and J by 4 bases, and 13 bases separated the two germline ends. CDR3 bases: TGTGCCAGCAGTTCCGCCCAGGGGGGAGAGACCCAGTACTTC. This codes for CASSSAQGGETQYF.

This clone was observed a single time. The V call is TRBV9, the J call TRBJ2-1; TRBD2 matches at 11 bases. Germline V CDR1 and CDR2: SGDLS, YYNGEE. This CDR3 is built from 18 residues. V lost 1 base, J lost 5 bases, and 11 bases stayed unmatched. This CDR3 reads CASSVQTEILAGDNEQFF. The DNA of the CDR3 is TGTGCCAGCAGCGTACAAACCGAGATACTAGCGGGGGACAATGAGCAGTTCTTC. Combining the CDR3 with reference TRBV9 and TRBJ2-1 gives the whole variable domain DSGVTQTPKHLITATGQRVTLRCSPRSGDLSVYWYQQSLDQGLQFLIQYYNGEERAKGNILERFSAQQFPDLHSELNLSSLELGDSALYFCASSVQTEILAGDNEQFFGPGTRLTVL.

In DNA form, the CDR3 reads TGTGCCAGCAGCTCCGAGGTAGAGCAGTACTTC. Its protein product is CASSSEVEQYF. V and J are TRBV11-2 and TRBJ2-7, with D unresolved. The CDR3 has 11 residues. V lost 4 bases to trimming and J lost 7 bases, with 8 bases between them. The germline gives CDR1 SGHAT, CDR2 FQNNGV.

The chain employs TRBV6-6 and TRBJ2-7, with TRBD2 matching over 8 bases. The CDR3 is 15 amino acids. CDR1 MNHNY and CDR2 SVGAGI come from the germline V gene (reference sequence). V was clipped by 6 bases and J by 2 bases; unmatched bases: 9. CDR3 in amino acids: CASSYRLAFPYEQYF. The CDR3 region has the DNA TGTGCCAGCAGCTACCGACTAGCGTTCCCCTACGAGCAGTACTTC.

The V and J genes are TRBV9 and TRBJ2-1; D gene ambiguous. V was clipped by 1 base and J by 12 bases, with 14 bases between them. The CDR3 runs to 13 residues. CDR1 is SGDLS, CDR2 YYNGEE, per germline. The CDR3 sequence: CASSVTPAGAQFF. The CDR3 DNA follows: TGTGCCAGCAGCGTAACCCCCGCCGGAGCGCAGTTCTTC. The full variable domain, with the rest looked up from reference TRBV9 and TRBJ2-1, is DSGVTQTPKHLITATGQRVTLRCSPRSGDLSVYWYQQSLDQGLQFLIQYYNGEERAKGNILERFSAQQFPDLHSELNLSSLELGDSALYFCASSVTPAGAQFFGPGTRLTVL.

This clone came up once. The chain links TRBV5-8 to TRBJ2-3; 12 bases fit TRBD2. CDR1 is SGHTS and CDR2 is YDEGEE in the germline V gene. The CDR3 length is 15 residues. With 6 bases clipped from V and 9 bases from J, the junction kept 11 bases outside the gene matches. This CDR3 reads CASTSVTSGRVTQYF. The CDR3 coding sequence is TGTGCCAGCACCTCGGTGACTAGCGGGAGAGTAACGCAGTATTTT.

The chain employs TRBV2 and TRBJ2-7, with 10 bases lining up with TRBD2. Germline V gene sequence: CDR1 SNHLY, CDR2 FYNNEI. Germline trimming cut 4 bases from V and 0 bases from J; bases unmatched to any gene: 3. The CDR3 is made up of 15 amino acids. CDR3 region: CASSGRTSGSYEQYF. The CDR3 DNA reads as TGTGCCAGCAGTGGTCGGACTAGCGGCTCCTACGAGCAGTACTTC.

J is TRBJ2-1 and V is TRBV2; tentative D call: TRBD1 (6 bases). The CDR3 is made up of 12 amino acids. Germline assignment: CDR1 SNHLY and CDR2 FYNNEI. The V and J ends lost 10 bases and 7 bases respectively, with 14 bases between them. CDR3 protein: CATQEQGNEQFF. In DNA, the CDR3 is TGTGCCACACAAGAACAGGGTAATGAGCAGTTCTTC.

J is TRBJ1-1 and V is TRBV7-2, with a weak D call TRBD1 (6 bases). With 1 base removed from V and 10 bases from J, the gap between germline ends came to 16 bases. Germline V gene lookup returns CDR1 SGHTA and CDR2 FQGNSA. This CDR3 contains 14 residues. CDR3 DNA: TGTGCCAGCAGCTTAGTACGCCAGGGGAAAGTAGCTTTCTTT. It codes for CASSLVRQGKVAFF.

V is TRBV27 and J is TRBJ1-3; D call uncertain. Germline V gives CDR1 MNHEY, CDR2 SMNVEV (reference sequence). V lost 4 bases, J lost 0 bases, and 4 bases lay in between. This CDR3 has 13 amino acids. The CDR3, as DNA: TGTGCCAGCAGTTCCAACTCTGGAAACACCATATATTTT. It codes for CASSSNSGNTIYF.

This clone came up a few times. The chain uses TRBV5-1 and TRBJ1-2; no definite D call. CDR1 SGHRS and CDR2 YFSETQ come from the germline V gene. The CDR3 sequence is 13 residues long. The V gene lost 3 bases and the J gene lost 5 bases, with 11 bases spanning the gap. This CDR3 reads CASSYERDYGYTF. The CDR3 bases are TGCGCCAGCAGCTACGAGCGGGATTATGGCTACACCTTC.

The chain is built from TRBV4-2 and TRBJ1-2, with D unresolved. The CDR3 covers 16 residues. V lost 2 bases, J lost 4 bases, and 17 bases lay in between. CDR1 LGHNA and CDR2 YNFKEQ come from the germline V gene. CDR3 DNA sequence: TGTGCCAGCAGCCAACTAGTCGGCATTACGGTCTATGGCTACACCTTC. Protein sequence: CASSQLVGITVYGYTF.

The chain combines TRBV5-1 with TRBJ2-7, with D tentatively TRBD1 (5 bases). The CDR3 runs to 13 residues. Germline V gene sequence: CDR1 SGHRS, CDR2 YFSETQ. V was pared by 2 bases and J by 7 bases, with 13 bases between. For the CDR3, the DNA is TGCGCCAGCAGCTTACTCAGGGATGGAGAGCAGTACTTC. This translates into CASSLLRDGEQYF.

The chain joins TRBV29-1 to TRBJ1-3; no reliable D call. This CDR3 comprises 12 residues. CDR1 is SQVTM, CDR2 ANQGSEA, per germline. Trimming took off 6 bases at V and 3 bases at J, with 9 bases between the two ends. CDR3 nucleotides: TGCAGCGTGTGGACTCTTGGAAACACCATATATTTT. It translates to CSVWTLGNTIYF.

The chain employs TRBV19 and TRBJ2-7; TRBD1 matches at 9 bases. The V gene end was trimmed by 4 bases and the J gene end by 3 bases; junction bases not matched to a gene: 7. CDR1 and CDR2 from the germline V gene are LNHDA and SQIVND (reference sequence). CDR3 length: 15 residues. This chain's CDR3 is CASSKSGTGFYEQYF. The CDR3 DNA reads TGTGCCAGTAGTAAAAGCGGGACAGGGTTCTACGAGCAGTACTTC.

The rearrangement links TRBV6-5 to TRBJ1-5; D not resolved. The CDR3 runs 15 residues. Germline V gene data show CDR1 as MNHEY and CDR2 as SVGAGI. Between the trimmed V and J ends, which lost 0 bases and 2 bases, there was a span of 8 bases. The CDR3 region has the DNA TGTGCCAGCAGTTACTCGCCCGGGGGCAATCAGCCCCAGCATTTT. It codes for CASSYSPGGNQPQHF.

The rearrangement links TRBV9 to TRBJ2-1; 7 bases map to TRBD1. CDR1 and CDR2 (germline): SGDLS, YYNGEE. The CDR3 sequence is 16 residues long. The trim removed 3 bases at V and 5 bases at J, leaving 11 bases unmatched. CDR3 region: CASSGNDRVGDNEQFF. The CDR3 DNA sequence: TGTGCCAGCAGCGGAAATGACAGGGTAGGGGACAATGAGCAGTTCTTC.

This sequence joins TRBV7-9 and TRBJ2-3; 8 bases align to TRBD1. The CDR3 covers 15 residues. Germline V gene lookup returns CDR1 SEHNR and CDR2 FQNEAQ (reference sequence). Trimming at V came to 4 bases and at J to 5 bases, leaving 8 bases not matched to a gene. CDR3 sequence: CASSSMGTGEDTQYF. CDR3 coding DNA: TGTGCCAGCAGCTCAATGGGGACAGGAGAAGATACGCAGTATTTT.

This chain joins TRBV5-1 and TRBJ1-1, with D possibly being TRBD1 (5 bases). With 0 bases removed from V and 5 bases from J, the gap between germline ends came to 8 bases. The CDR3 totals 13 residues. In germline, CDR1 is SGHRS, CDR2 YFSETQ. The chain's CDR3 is CASSLGQRTEAFF. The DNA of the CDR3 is TGCGCCAGCAGCTTGGGACAGAGGACTGAAGCTTTCTTT.